A selection of T cell receptor beta chains follows, all from one sample in a study of CD8+CD57+ T cells in acquired aplastic anemia. One entry per CDR3 protein, called by TCRdb with MiXCR from the reads. The sample records around 400,000 distinct CDR3 sequences, 55% to 75% being singletons. Source material: sorted CD4+, CD8+, or CD8+CD57+ T cells (not recorded which) from PBMCs. These receptors were collected from a human donor in good health, serving as a control. Each CDR3 is given with its conserved first and last residue. The D gene is left open where the match is weak. Clone size appears in some rows only: once, few, many, or a class for an expanded clone.

cdr3_aa,cdr3_nt,v_call,cdr3_length,clone_size,d_call,j_call
CASSSTPASGTQYF,TGTGCTAGCAGCTCCACACCGGCGAGTGGGACCCAGTACTTC,TRBV15,14,.,.,TRBJ2-5
CASNDRDQETQYF,TGTGCCAGTAACGACAGGGACCAAGAGACCCAGTACTTC,TRBV6-1,13,many,TRBD1,TRBJ2-5
CASGRAGWYNEQFF,TGTGCCAGCGGTAGAGCGGGGTGGTACAATGAGCAGTTCTTC,TRBV7-2,14,.,TRBD2,TRBJ2-1
CSAIRDRLIYGYTF,TGCAGTGCCATACGGGACAGACTAATCTATGGCTACACCTTC,TRBV20-1,14,many,TRBD1,TRBJ1-2
CASIKTGGFGYTF,TGTGCCAGCATCAAGACAGGGGGTTTTGGCTACACCTTC,TRBV2,13,many,TRBD1,TRBJ1-2
CASSAQTGGKTDTQYF,TGTGCCAGCAGTGCACAGACAGGGGGTAAAACAGATACGCAGTATTTT,TRBV25-1,16,few,TRBD1,TRBJ2-3
CASSFSGIEAFF,TGTGCCAGCAGCTTCTCTGGGATTGAAGCTTTCTTT,TRBV5-6,12,.,.,TRBJ1-1
CASSLGSGVAQQFF,TGTGCCAGCAGCTTGGGTTCGGGGGTGGCACAGCAGTTTTTT,TRBV7-9,14,.,.,TRBJ1-4
CATSDDRGDSYGYTF,TGCGCCACCAGTGACGACAGGGGTGACTCCTATGGCTACACCTTC,TRBV24-1,15,once,TRBD1,TRBJ1-2
CASSGQVDTDTQYF,TGCGCCAGTTCGGGACAGGTAGACACTGATACGCAGTATTTT,TRBV5-1,14,few,TRBD1,TRBJ2-3
CASSLRGRNTDTLHF,TGTGCCAGCAGCCTACGGGGGCGGAACACAGATACGCTCCACTTT,TRBV9,15,.,.,TRBJ1-6
CASSLNKRNRQTQYF,TGTGCCAGCAGCTTAAATAAGAGGAACCGGCAGACCCAGTACTTC,TRBV7-2,15,.,.,TRBJ2-5
CSARPVTGEYGYTF,TGCAGTGCTAGACCAGTCACCGGGGAGTATGGCTACACCTTC,TRBV20-1,14,.,.,TRBJ1-2
CSATGPIGNAEAFF,TGCAGTGCTACCGGACCGATTGGTAATGCTGAAGCTTTCTTT,TRBV20-1,14,.,.,TRBJ1-1
CASRPGQGIAEAFF,TGTGCCAGCAGACCGGGACAGGGGATCGCTGAAGCTTTCTTT,TRBV6-5,14,many,TRBD1,TRBJ1-1
CAWNGERQETQYF,TGTGCCTGGAACGGGGAGAGGCAAGAGACCCAGTACTTC,TRBV30,13,many,.,TRBJ2-5
CSASRDGNGGELFF,TGCAGTGCTAGCCGGGACGGGAACGGGGGGGAGCTGTTTTTT,TRBV20-1,14,.,.,TRBJ2-2
CASSRPGYNEDFF,TGTGCCAGCAGTCGACCGGGCTACAATGAAGATTTCTTT,TRBV7-2,13,.,.,TRBJ1-1
CAISEGGSNQPLHF,TGTGCCATCAGTGAGGGGGGGAGCAATCAGCCCCTCCACTTT,TRBV10-3,14,.,.,TRBJ1-6
CATSRGQGPEQYF,TGTGCCACCAGCAGGGGACAGGGGCCCGAGCAGTACTTC,TRBV15,13,once,TRBD1,TRBJ2-7
CSVAGRADTQYF,TGCAGCGTGGCGGGACGGGCAGATACGCAGTATTTT,TRBV29-1,12,.,.,TRBJ2-3
CASSRGTGLLNTEAFF,TGTGCCAGCAGTCGAGGGACAGGGCTTTTGAACACTGAAGCTTTCTTT,TRBV27,16,few,TRBD1,TRBJ1-1
CSARIGGPSGYTF,TGCAGTGCAAGGATCGGTGGCCCCAGCGGCTACACCTTC,TRBV20-1,13,.,.,TRBJ1-2
CASSPGWEDEKLFF,TGTGCCAGCAGCCCGGGATGGGAGGATGAAAAACTGTTTTTT,TRBV12-3/TRBV12-4,14,.,.,TRBJ1-4
CASSLVTGSTDTQYF,TGTGCCAGCAGCTTAGTAACGGGGAGCACAGATACGCAGTATTTT,TRBV7-2,15,many,.,TRBJ2-3
CASSVSRVYTEAFF,TGTGCCAGCAGCGTAAGCAGGGTCTACACTGAAGCTTTCTTT,TRBV9,14,.,.,TRBJ1-1
CASSPTATGNTIYF,TGTGCCAGCAGCCCCACGGCCACTGGAAACACCATATATTTT,TRBV5-8,14,.,.,TRBJ1-3
CATSAGTAGKAEYF,TGTGCCACCAGCGCAGGGACAGCTGGAAAGGCTGAGTATTTT,TRBV7-3,14,.,TRBD1,TRBJ2-3
CSGRARSSQTEALF,TGCAGTGGGAGAGCGCGCTCCTCCCAAACTGAAGCTCTCTTT,TRBV20-1,14,.,.,TRBJ1-1
CASSTENNNEQFF,TGTGCCAGCAGTACGGAGAACAACAATGAGCAGTTCTTC,TRBV5-4,13,.,.,TRBJ2-1
CASSQARAQLSHEQYF,TGTGCCAGCAGCCAAGCTCGAGCGCAGCTCTCCCACGAGCAGTATTTC,TRBV6-1,16,.,.,TRBJ2-7
CASSGRGPYEQYF,TGTGCCAGCAGTGGTAGGGGTCCCTACGAGCAGTACTTC,TRBV9,13,.,.,TRBJ2-7
CSARALGAETQYF,TGCAGTGCTAGGGCCTTAGGGGCGGAGACCCAGTACTTC,TRBV20-1,13,.,.,TRBJ2-5